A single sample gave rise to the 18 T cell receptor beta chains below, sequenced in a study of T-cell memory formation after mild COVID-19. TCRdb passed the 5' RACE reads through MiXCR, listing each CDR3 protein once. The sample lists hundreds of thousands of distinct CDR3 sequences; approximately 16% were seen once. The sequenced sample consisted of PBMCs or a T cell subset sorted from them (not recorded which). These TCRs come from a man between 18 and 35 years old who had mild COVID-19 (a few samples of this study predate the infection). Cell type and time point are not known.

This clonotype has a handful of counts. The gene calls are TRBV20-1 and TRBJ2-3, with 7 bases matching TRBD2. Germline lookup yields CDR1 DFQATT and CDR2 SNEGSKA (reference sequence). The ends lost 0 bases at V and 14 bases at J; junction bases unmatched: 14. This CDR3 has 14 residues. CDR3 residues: CSARDPSGTPSTYF. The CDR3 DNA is TGCAGTGCTAGAGATCCTAGCGGAACTCCCTCGACGTATTTT.

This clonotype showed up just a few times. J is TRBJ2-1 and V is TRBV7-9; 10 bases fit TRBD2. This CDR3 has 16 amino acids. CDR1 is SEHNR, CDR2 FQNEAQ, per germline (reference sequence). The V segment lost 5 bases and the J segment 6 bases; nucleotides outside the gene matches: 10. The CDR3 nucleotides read TGTGCCAGCAGCATTCGCCTAGCGGGGGTCGGCAATGAGCAGTTCTTC. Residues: CASSIRLAGVGNEQFF.

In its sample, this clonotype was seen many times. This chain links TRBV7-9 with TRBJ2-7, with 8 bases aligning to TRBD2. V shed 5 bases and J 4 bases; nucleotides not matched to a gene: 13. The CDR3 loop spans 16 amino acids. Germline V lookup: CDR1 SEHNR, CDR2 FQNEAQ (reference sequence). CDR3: CASSRGGSGASYEQYF. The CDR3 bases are TGTGCCAGCAGCCGAGGGGGTAGCGGGGCAAGTTACGAGCAGTACTTC.

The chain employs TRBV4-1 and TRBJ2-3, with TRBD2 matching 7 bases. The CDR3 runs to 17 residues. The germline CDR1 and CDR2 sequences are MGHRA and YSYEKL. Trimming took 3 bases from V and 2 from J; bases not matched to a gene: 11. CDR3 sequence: CASSQEGLAASTDTQYF. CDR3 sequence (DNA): TGCGCCAGCAGCCAGGAAGGTCTAGCGGCCTCCACAGATACGCAGTATTTT.

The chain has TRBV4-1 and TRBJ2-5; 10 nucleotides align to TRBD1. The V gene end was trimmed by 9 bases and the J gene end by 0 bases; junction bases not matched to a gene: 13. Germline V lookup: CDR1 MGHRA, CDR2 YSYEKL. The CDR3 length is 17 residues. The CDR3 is CASNQGGTGADQETQYF. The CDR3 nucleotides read TGCGCCAGTAACCAAGGAGGGACAGGGGCCGACCAAGAGACCCAGTACTTC.

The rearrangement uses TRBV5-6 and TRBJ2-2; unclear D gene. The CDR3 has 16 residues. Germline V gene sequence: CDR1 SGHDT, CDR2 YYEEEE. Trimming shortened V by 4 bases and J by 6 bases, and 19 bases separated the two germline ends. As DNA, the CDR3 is TGTGCCAGCAGCCCGGGCAACGGCCTGTGTCCCGGGGAGCTGTTTTTT. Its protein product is CASSPGNGLCPGELFF.

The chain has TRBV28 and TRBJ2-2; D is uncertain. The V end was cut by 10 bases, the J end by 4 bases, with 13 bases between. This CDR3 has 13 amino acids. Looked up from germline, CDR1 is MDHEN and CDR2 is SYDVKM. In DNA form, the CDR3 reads TGTGCCACCCGGGTCCGGCGCACCGGGGAGCTGTTTTTT. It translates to CATRVRRTGELFF.

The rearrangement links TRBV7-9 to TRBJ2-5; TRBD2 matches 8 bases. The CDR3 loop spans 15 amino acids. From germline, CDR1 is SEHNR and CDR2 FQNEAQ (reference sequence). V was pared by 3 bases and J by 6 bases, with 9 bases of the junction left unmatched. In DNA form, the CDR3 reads TGTGCCAGCAGCTTCCAGACTAGCGAGTTACAGACCCAGTACTTC. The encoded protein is CASSFQTSELQTQYF.

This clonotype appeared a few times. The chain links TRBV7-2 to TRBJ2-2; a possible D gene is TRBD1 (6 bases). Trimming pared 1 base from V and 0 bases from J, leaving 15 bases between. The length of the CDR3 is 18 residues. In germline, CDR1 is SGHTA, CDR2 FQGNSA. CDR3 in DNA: TGTGCCAGCAGCTTAGTCCCCTCGGACAGAGCGAACACCGGGGAGCTGTTTTTT. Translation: CASSLVPSDRANTGELFF.

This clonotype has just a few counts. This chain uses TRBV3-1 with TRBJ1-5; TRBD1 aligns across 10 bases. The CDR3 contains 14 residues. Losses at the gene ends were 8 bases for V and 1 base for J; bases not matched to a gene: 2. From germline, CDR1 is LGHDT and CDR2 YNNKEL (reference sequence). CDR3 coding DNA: TGTGCCAGCGGACAGGGGGTAAGCAATCAGCCCCAGCATTTT. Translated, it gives CASGQGVSNQPQHF.

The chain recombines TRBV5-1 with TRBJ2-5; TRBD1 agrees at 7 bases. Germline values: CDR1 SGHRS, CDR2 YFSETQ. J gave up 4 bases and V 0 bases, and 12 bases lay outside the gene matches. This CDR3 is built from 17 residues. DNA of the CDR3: TGCGCCAGCAGCTTGGGGATAGACAGGGCTGACCGAGAGACCCAGTACTTC. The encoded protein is CASSLGIDRADRETQYF.

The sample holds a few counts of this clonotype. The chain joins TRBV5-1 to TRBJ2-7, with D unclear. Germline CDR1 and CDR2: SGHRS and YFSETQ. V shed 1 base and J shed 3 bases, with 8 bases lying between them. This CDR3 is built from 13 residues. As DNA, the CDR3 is TGCGCCAGCAGCTTGAATCCGGGCTACGAGCAGTACGTC. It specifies CASSLNPGYEQYV.

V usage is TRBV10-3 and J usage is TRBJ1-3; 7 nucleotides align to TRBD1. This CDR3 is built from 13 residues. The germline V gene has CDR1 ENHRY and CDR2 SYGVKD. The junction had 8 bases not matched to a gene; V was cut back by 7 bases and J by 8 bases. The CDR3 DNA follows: TGTGCCATCAACCGACAGGGAGGAGACACCATATATTTT. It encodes CAINRQGGDTIYF.

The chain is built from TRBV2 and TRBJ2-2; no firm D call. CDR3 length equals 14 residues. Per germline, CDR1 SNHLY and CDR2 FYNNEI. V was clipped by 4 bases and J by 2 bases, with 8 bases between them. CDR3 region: CASSVGRNTGELFF. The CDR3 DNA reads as TGTGCCAGCAGTGTGGGTCGTAACACCGGGGAGCTGTTTTTT.

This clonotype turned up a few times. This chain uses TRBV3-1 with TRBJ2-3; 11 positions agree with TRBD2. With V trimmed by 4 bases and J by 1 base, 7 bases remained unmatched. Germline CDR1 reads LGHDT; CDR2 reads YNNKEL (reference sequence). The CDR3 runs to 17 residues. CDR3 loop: CASSLALLAGGTDTQYF. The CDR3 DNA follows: TGTGCCAGCAGCCTTGCCCTACTAGCGGGGGGCACAGATACGCAGTATTTT.

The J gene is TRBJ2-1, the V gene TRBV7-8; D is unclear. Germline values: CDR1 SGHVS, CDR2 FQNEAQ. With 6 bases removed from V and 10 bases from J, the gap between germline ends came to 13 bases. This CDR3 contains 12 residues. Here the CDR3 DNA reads TGTGCCAGCAGTGGTGGGGTCGAGGAGCAGTTCTTC. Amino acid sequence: CASSGGVEEQFF.

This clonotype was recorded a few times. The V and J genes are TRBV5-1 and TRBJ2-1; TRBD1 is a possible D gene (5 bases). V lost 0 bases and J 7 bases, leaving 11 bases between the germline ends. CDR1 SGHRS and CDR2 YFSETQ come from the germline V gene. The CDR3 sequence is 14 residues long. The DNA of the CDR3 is TGCGCCAGCAGCTTGGTGGGGCCCCGGAATGAGCAGTTCTTC. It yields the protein CASSLVGPRNEQFF.

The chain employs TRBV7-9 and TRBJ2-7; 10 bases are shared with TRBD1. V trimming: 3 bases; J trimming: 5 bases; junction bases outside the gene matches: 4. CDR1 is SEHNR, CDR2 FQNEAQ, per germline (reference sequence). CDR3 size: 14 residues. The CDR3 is CASSLGTGAHEQYV. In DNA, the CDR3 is TGTGCCAGCAGCTTGGGGACAGGGGCTCACGAGCAGTACGTC.